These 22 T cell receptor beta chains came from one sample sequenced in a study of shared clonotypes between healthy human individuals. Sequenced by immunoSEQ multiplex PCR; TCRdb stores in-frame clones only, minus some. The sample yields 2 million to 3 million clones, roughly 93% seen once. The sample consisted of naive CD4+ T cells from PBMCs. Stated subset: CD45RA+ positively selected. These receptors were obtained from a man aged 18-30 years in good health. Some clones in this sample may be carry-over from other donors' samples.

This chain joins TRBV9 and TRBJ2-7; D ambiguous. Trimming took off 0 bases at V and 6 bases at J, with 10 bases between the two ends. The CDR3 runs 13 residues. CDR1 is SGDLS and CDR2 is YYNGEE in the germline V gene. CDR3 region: CASSVAIWGEQYF. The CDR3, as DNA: TGTGCCAGCAGCGTAGCGATTTGGGGCGAGCAGTACTTC.

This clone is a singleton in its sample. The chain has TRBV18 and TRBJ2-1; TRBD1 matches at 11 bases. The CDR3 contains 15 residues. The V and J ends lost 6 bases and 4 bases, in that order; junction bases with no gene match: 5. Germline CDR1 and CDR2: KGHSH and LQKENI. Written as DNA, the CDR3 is TGTGCCAGCTCCTCGGACAGGGGGCAATACAATGAGCAGTTCTTC. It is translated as CASSSDRGQYNEQFF.

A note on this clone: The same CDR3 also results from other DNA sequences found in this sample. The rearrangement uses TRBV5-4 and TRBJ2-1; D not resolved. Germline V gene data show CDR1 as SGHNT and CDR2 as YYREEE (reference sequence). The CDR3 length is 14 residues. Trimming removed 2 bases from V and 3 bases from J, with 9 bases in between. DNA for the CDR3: TGTGCCAGCAGCTTAGTTGGCAGCTACAATGAGCAGTTCTTC. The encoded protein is CASSLVGSYNEQFF.

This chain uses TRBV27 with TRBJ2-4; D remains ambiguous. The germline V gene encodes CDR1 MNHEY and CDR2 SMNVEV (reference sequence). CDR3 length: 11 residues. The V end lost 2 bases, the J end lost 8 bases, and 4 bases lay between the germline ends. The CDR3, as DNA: TGTGCCAGCAGTTTAGGCCACATTCAGTACTTC. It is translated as CASSLGHIQYF.

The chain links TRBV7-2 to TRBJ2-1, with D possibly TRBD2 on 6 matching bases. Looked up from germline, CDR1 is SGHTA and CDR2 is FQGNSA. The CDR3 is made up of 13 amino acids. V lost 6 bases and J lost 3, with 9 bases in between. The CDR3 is CASRSAGYNEQFF. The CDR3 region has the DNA TGTGCCAGCAGGTCAGCGGGCTACAATGAGCAGTTCTTC.

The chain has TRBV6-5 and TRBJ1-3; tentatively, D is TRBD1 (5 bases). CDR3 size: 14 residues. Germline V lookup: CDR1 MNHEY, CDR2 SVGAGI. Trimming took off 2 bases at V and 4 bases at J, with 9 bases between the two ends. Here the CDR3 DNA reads TGTGCCAGCAGTTACGGGGGACGAGGAAACACCATATATTTT. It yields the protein CASSYGGRGNTIYF.

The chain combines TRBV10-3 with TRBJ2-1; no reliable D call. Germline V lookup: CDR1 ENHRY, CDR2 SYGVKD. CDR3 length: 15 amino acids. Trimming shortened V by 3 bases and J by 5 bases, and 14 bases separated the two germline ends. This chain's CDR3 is CAISDRRQEDNEQFF. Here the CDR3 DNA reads TGTGCCATCAGTGACCGTCGGCAGGAAGACAATGAGCAGTTCTTC.

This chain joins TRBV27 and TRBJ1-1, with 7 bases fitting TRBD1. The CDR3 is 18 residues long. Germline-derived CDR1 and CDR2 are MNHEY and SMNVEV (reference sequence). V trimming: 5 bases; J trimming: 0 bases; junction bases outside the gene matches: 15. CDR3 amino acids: CASSLFRGEARVNTEAFF. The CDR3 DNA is TGTGCCAGCAGTCTCTTCAGGGGGGAGGCGCGAGTGAACACTGAAGCTTTCTTT.

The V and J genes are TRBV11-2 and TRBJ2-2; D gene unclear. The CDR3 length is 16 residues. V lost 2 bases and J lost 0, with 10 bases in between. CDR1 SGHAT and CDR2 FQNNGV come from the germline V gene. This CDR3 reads CASSLIRYANTGELFF. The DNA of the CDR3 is TGTGCCAGCAGCTTAATCCGGTACGCGAACACCGGGGAGCTGTTTTTT.

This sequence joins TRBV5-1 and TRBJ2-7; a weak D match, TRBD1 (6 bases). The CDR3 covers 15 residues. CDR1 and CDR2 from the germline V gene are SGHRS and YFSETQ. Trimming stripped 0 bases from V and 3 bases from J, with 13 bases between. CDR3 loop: CASSLGMTGGYEQYF. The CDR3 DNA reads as TGCGCCAGCAGCTTGGGAATGACAGGTGGCTACGAGCAGTACTTC.

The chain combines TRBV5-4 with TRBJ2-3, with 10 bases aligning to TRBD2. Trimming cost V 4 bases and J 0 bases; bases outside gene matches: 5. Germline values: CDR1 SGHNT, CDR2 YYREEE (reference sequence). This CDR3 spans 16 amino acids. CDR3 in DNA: TGTGCCAGCAGCCCTACTAGCGGGGTAAGCACAGATACGCAGTATTTT. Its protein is CASSPTSGVSTDTQYF.

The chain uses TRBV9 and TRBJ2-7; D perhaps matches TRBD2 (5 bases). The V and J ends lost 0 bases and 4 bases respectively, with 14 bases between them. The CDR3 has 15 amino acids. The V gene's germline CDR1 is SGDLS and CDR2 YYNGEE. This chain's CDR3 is CASSVVSTGVYEQYF. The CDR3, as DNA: TGTGCCAGCAGCGTAGTAAGCACCGGGGTGTACGAGCAGTACTTC. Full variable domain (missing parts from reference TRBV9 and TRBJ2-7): DSGVTQTPKHLITATGQRVTLRCSPRSGDLSVYWYQQSLDQGLQFLIQYYNGEERAKGNILERFSAQQFPDLHSELNLSSLELGDSALYFCASSVVSTGVYEQYFGPGTRLTVT.

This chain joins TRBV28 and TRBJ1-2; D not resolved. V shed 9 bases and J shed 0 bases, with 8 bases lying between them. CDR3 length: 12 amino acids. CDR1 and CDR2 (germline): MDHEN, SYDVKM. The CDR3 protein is CASHTANYGYTF. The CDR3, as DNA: TGTGCCAGTCATACAGCTAACTATGGCTACACCTTC.

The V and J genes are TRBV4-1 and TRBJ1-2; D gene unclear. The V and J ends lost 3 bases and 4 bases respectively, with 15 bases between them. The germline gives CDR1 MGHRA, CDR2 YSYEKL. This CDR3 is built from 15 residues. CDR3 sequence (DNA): TGCGCCAGCAGCCAGTTCCAGGATGAAGGCTATGGCTACACCTTC. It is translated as CASSQFQDEGYGYTF.

CDR3 amino acids: CATKQWREKPYEQYF. DNA for the CDR3: TGTGCCACCAAGCAATGGCGGGAGAAACCTTACGAGCAGTACTTC. The chain links TRBV6-6 to TRBJ2-7, with 7 bases fitting TRBD2. This CDR3 has 15 amino acids. Germline-derived CDR1 and CDR2 are MNHNY and SVGAGI (reference sequence). With V trimmed by 10 bases and J by 4 bases, 16 bases remained unmatched.

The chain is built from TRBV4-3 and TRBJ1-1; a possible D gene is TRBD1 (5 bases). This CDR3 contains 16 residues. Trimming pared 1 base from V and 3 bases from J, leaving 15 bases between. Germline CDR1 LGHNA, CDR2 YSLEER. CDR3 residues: CASSQGVSGLDTEAFF. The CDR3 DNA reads TGCGCCAGCAGCCAAGGCGTTTCAGGGCTTGACACTGAAGCTTTCTTT.

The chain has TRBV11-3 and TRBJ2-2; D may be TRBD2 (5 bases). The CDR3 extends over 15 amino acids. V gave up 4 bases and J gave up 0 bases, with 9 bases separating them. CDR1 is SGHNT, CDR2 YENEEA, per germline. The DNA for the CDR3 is TGTGCCAGCAGCTCCGCCGGGACGAACACCGGGGAGCTGTTTTTT. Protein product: CASSSAGTNTGELFF.

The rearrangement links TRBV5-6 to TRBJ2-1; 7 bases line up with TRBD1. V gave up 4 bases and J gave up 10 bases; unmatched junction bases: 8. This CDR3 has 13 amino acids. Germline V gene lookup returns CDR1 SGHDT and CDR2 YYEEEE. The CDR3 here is CASSPRQGTEQFF. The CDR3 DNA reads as TGTGCCAGCAGCCCTAGACAGGGCACGGAGCAGTTCTTC.

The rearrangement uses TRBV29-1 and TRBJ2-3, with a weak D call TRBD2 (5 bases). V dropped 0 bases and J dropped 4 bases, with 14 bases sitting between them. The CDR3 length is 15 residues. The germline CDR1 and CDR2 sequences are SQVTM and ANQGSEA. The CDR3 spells CSVEEYGRAPDTQYF. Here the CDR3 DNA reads TGCAGCGTTGAAGAATACGGGCGGGCTCCAGATACGCAGTATTTT.

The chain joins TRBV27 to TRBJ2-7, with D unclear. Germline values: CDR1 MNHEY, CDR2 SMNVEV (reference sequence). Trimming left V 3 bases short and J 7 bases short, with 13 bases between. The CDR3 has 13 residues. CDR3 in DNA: TGTGCCAGCAGTTTTAGATCGTTCGGAGAGCAGTACTTC. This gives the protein CASSFRSFGEQYF.

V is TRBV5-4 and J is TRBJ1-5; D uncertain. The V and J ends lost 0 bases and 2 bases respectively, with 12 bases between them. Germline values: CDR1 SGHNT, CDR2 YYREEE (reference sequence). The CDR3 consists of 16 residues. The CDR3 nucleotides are TGTGCCAGCAGCTTGGGCTCTCCTTCTGGCAATCAGCCCCAGCATTTT. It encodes CASSLGSPSGNQPQHF. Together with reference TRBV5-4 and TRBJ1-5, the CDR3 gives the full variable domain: ETGVTQSPTHLIKTRGQQVTLRCSSQSGHNTVSWYQQALGQGPQFIFQYYREEENGRGNFPPRFSGLQFPNYSSELNVNALELDDSALYLCASSLGSPSGNQPQHFGDGTRLSIL.

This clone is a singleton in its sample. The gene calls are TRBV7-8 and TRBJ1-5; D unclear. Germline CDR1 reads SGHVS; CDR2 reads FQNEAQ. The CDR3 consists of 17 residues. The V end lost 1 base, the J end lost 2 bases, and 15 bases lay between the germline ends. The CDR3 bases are TGTGCCAGCAGCTTAGGTCCGCTACCCAGCCGCAATCAGCCCCAGCATTTT. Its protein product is CASSLGPLPSRNQPQHF.